The 3 T cell receptor beta chains reported below all come from one sample, sequenced in a study of blood T cells in healthy people across ages. A second PCR of 7 to 11 cycles used a sample-barcoded 5' primer and a J-beta primer mix. Via MiXCR, TCRdb re-called the 5' RACE reads, giving one row per CDR3 protein. The sample records about 650,000 distinct CDR3 sequences, more than 45% being singletons. Sequencing input: blood. These receptors originate from a woman of 80 years or more in good health.

This clonotype was observed many times. V usage is TRBV12-3 or TRBV12-4 and J usage is TRBJ2-3; 8 nucleotides line up with TRBD2. J was trimmed by 9 bases and V by 4 bases; bases with no gene match: 15. The CDR3 sequence is 16 residues long. CDR3 in amino acids: CASSSTGGTLPNTQYF. The DNA of the CDR3 is TGTGCCAGCAGTTCGACGGGGGGGACTCTACCGAACACGCAGTATTTT.

The chain uses TRBV29-1 and TRBJ2-1, with 9 bases that match TRBD2. V trimming: 4 bases; J trimming: 15 bases; junction bases outside the gene matches: 13. This CDR3 spans 13 amino acids. Germline-derived CDR1 and CDR2 are SQVTM and ANQGSEA. The CDR3, as DNA: TGCAGCGTTGTGCGGACTAGCGACTGCTTGTGGTTCTTC. Its protein is CSVVRTSDCLWFF.

This clonotype was detected a few times. V and J are TRBV28 and TRBJ2-2; 7 positions match TRBD1. The CDR3 extends over 15 amino acids. Germline trimming cut 5 bases from V and 0 bases from J; bases unmatched to any gene: 3. In germline, CDR1 is MDHEN, CDR2 SYDVKM. The CDR3 sequence is CASSRTGANTGELFF. CDR3 sequence (DNA): TGTGCCAGCAGTAGAACAGGGGCGAACACCGGGGAGCTGTTTTTT.